The rows below give T cell receptor beta chains drawn from one sample of a study of response to subunit inactivated influenza vaccine. TCRdb independently ran MiXCR on the RT-PCR reads; one entry per CDR3 protein. The sample shows 650,000 to 850,000 distinct CDR3 sequences, roughly 14% of them seen only once. Material: PBMCs from blood, obtained 14 to 15 days before vaccination. All receptors come from a man aged 50 or older who received an inactivated influenza vaccine. The CDR3 runs from the conserved cysteine through the conserved F or W. D genes are given only for firm matches. Where a row states a size, it is once, few, many or the class of an expanded clone; other rows omit it.

. . TRBJ1-4 TRBV15 TGTGCCACCAGCAGAGATGAAAAGCTGCTTTTT CATSRDEKLLF
TRBD1 few TRBJ2-7 TRBV3-1 TGTGCCAGCAGCCAAGCGTTCGGGACAGTCGCCTACGAGCAGTACTTC CASSQAFGTVAYEQYF
. many TRBJ2-3 TRBV5-5 TGTGCCAGCAGCCCTACACAACAGGGCACAGATACGCAGTATTTT CASSPTQQGTDTQYF
TRBD1 . TRBJ2-1 TRBV5-1 TGCGCCAGCAGAGCCACAGGGGGCGCGAACCAGTTCTTC CASRATGGANQFF
. . TRBJ1-2 TRBV6-1 TGTGCCAGCAGAGACAGAAGATTCTATGGCTACACCTTC CASRDRRFYGYTF
TRBD2 few TRBJ2-3 TRBV28 TGTGCCAGCAGCATGGGACTAGCGTCTAGCACAGATACGCAGTATTTT CASSMGLASSTDTQYF
. few TRBJ2-6 TRBV4-3 TGCGCCAGCAGCCAAGCTACCCTTGGGGCCAACGTCCTGACTTTC CASSQATLGANVLTF
. . TRBJ2-6 TRBV12-3/TRBV12-4 TGTGCCAGCAGTTTTAATGTTCCTGGGGCCAACGTCCTGACTTTC CASSFNVPGANVLTF
TRBD1 . TRBJ2-7 TRBV7-2 TGTGCCAGCAGCTTAGATGGGACAGGGTTTTACGAGCAGTACTTC CASSLDGTGFYEQYF
. . TRBJ2-7 TRBV5-6 TGTGCCAGCAGCTTGGTCCCGGGAGCTGTCGAGGCATACGAGCAGTACTTC CASSLVPGAVEAYEQYF
TRBD1 . TRBJ2-7 TRBV28 TGTGCCAGCAGTTCCCCAAGGGACAGCTACGAGCAGTACTTC CASSSPRDSYEQYF
. few TRBJ1-5 TRBV21-1 TGTGCCAGCAGCAAGACGGAGGGGGCTCTCAATCAGCCCCAGCATTTT CASSKTEGALNQPQHF
TRBD1 many TRBJ2-7 TRBV7-6 TGTGCCAGCAGCCAGGGACAGACCTCCTACGAGCAGTACTTC CASSQGQTSYEQYF
. few TRBJ2-7 TRBV2 TGTGCCAGCGAACAGCGACTTCTAGGGCACGAGCAGTACTTC CASEQRLLGHEQYF
TRBD2 . TRBJ2-3 TRBV20-1 TGCAGTGCTATCTTTTTAGCGGGTCTCACAGATACGCAGTATTTT CSAIFLAGLTDTQYF
. few TRBJ1-5 TRBV12-3/TRBV12-4 TGTGCCAGCACCATGGGGGGATTGAGCCAGCCCCAGCATTTT CASTMGGLSQPQHF
. . TRBJ1-1 TRBV5-1 TGCGCCAGCAGCTGGGGGAACAGGGCAGGCACTGAAGCTTTCTTT CASSWGNRAGTEAFF
. . TRBJ1-4 TRBV20-1 TGCAGTGCTAGAGTGGCAGGGAGTGAAAAACTGTTTTTT CSARVAGSEKLFF
. . TRBJ2-7 TRBV29-1 TGCAGCGTTGCCCCTCGGGTAACCTACGAGCAGTACTTC CSVAPRVTYEQYF
. many TRBJ2-6 TRBV5-6 TGTGCCAGCAGTCACCTTCCGAACAGCCGCCTATCTGGGGCCAACGTCCTGACTTTC CASSHLPNSRLSGANVLTF
TRBD2 few TRBJ2-3 TRBV5-1 TGCGCCAGCAGCCCGTGGACTAGCGGGACCTACACAGATACGCAGTATTTT CASSPWTSGTYTDTQYF
. . TRBJ2-1 TRBV18 TGTGCCAGCTCACTTACAAGCGGGTCTATCTACAATGAGCAGTTCTTC CASSLTSGSIYNEQFF
. many TRBJ2-7 TRBV5-1 TGCGCCAGCAGCTTACAAAGCTCCTACGAGCAGTACTTC CASSLQSSYEQYF
. . TRBJ2-7 TRBV7-2 TGTGCCAGCAGCAATGTGGGCGGACCATCCTACGAGCAGTACTTC CASSNVGGPSYEQYF
. . TRBJ2-4 TRBV11-2 TGTGCCAGCAGGCCTTTAGGGAGCTTCTTTCAGTACTTC CASRPLGSFFQYF
. few TRBJ2-7 TRBV5-1 TGCGCCAGCAGCTTGGCCGAGGGGCTACAATACGAGCAGTACTTC CASSLAEGLQYEQYF
. many TRBJ1-2 TRBV6-2/TRBV6-3 TGTGCCAGCAGTTACGGCGCGTACCCCCGCTACACCTTC CASSYGAYPRYTF
TRBD2 few TRBJ2-7 TRBV12-3/TRBV12-4 TGTGCCAGCAGGGGGACTAGCGGGAGCCCCTACGAGCAGTACTTC CASRGTSGSPYEQYF
. . TRBJ2-3 TRBV6-1 TGTGCCAGCAGCCACGGGGGGACATCCGGCCAAACAGATACGCAGTATTTT CASSHGGTSGQTDTQYF
TRBD2 . TRBJ2-5 TRBV20-1 TGCAGTGCCGCGCGGGGGGGCCGTTGGGAGACCCAGTACTTC CSAARGGRWETQYF
. few TRBJ2-5 TRBV18 TGTGCCAGCTCACCAATACAGAAAAATTACCAAGAGACCCAGTACTTC CASSPIQKNYQETQYF
. . TRBJ1-4 TRBV2 TGTGCCAGCAGGAAAACCGGGACGGGTGAAAAACTGTTTTTT CASRKTGTGEKLFF
. many TRBJ1-6 TRBV10-3 TGTGCCATCAGTGAGTTCGCAGGGGACCTTCGTCTGGGCTCACCCCTCCACTTT CAISEFAGDLRLGSPLHF
. many TRBJ2-1 TRBV24-1 TGTGCCACCAGTGAGGGGACTCGCGCGGAGCAGTTCTTC CATSEGTRAEQFF
TRBD1 few TRBJ1-1 TRBV29-1 TGCAGCGTTGAAGCCAGGGGGGTTGAAGCTTTCTTT CSVEARGVEAFF
. few TRBJ1-5 TRBV6-2/TRBV6-3 TGTGCCAGCAGTTACGAGGACAGTTATACCATCTCGCCCCAGCATTTT CASSYEDSYTISPQHF
. few TRBJ2-2 TRBV30 TGTGCCTGCATGTGGCGGGCGAACACCGGGGAGCTGTTTTTT CACMWRANTGELFF
. many TRBJ2-4 TRBV4-3 TGCGCCAGCAGCCAAGACCCGGCAGGGGAGGACATTCAGTACTTC CASSQDPAGEDIQYF
. . TRBJ1-1 TRBV30 TGTGCCTGGAGCGCGTCGGGGGCGAGTGAAGCTTTCTTT CAWSASGASEAFF
TRBD2 . TRBJ2-1 TRBV28 TGTGCCAGCAGTTTAGGGACTAGCGGGCCCTACAATGAGCAGTTCTTC CASSLGTSGPYNEQFF
. . TRBJ1-1 TRBV6-2/TRBV6-3 TGTGCCAGCAGGCATCTTCTGCCCACGGAAACTGAAGCTTTCTTT CASRHLLPTETEAFF
TRBD2 . TRBJ2-3 TRBV5-1 TGCGCCAGCGGCGTAGCGGGAGATCGCACAGATACGCAGTATTTT CASGVAGDRTDTQYF
TRBD2 . TRBJ2-1 TRBV5-1 TGCGCCAGCAGGCCAGCGGGAGGCTCCTACAATGAGCAGTTCTTC CASRPAGGSYNEQFF
. . TRBJ2-3 TRBV12-3/TRBV12-4 TGTGCCAGCAGTATAACCGGGCCCCCAGATACGCAGTATTTT CASSITGPPDTQYF
. few TRBJ2-3 TRBV4-3 TGCGCCAGCAGCCAAGTCTCTTCTGGGCAGGGATCCACAGATACGCAGTATTTT CASSQVSSGQGSTDTQYF
. . TRBJ2-7 TRBV6-1 TGTGCCAGCAGTGAAGTAGGCCGTATCTCCGGCGAGCAGTACTTC CASSEVGRISGEQYF
TRBD2 . TRBJ2-7 TRBV7-9 TGTGCCAGCAGCGGGACTAGCGGGGGGTCGAGATACGAGCAGTACTTC CASSGTSGGSRYEQYF
. few TRBJ2-7 TRBV20-1 TGCAGTGCTCCCCGGTCTCCTGGCTCCTACGAGCAGTACTTC CSAPRSPGSYEQYF
. few TRBJ2-7 TRBV5-1 TGCGCCAGCAGCTTGGGGGAGACTGGCTACGAGCAGTACTTC CASSLGETGYEQYF
. many TRBJ2-1 TRBV7-2 TGTGCCAGCAGCTCCGGACTAAACTACAATGAGCAGTTCTTC CASSSGLNYNEQFF
TRBD1 . TRBJ2-2 TRBV7-6 TGTGCCAGCAGCTTAGTCGCCGGACAGGGCCATCCCAGGGAGCTGTTTTTT CASSLVAGQGHPRELFF
. . TRBJ2-1 TRBV27 TGTGCCACCAGTTCCGGACAGAGGAATGAGCAGTTCTTC CATSSGQRNEQFF
. . TRBJ2-7 TRBV7-2 TGTGCCAGCAGCAAAGAAGGATACGAGCAGTACTTC CASSKEGYEQYF
. . TRBJ1-1 TRBV4-3 TGCGCCAGCAGCCAAGATCCGACAAATTGGGGGAACACTGAAGCTTTCTTT CASSQDPTNWGNTEAFF
. many TRBJ2-5 TRBV24-1 TGTGCCACCCAAGCCTCCGAGGGGGAGACCCAGTACTTC CATQASEGETQYF